The TCR beta chain under discussion was sequenced for a study of blood T cell repertoires in COVID-19 (dated by TCRdb to the early 2020s). Study-level background: Collaborator samples came from the United States, Italy and Spain and covered acute and convalescent phases of COVID-19. The prospective study material was composed of cDNA or gDNA derived from T cells, B-cell-depleted T cells, or PBMCs. Subjects who had been exposed to COVID-19, were actively infected with it, or had recovered from it provided the deeply sampled blood TCRbeta repertoires that made up the dataset. The repertoires were released in a freely available public database intended as a resource for research on the immune response to SARS-CoV-2. Samples came from the ongoing ImmuneRACE study (first 160 participants) plus 1,254 subjects from 6 global collaborators. Nearly every sample came with metadata listing a de-identified subject ID, COVID-19 status, age in years and sex. Where HLA class I and class II types were available, the types were taken from metadata supplied by the sample provider, not from assay-based typing.

Collaborating institutions collected whole blood in K2EDTA tubes following their own protocols. For TCRbeta analysis, collaborators shipped samples in one of three forms: frozen whole blood, isolated PBMCs, or DNA extracted from either of those sample types. TCRbeta CDR3 regions were amplified from genomic DNA using the immunoSEQ Assay, a bias-controlled multiplex PCR. As for the authors' bioinformatics: The number of nucleated cells in each sample was estimated by amplification of reference gene primers within the assay. To quantify the absolute abundance of each unique TCRbeta CDR3 rearrangement, sequence reads were collapsed and filtered. For each sample, productive Simpson clonality was calculated as the square root of Simpson's diversity index over productive rearrangements. TCRdb re-hosts the immuneACCESS table, in-frame sequences only. Its copies lack some clones; in the studies checked, an unresolved V gene accounts for under half of them, and the cause for the rest is not known. The V and J calls and clone size are taken from that table; D and trimming were inferred from the DNA. Recorded for this sample are roughly 64,000 clones; 80% to 90% of them occurred a single time. Approximately 1.2% of the sample comes from the top ten.

Points on this clone: There is no known antigen for this receptor. No base quality information exists; no much larger clone differs at one position.

Here is what the overall study found, with its caveats: Clinical and demographic metadata were provided uncurated, with the amount varying by source and participant.

The junction shows trimming of 4 bases on V and 5 bases on J, and the gene matches do not reach 9 bases of it. From the cysteine through the phenylalanine, the CDR3 covers 15 amino acids. Only the CDR3 region is kept as DNA, spanning 45 bases read in frame from base 1. CDR1 and CDR2, looked up from the germline V gene, are SGHAT and FQNNGV. Sample: peripheral blood. The sequence came from a man in his forties with acute or convalescent COVID-19. Rearrangement joined TRBV11-2 to TRBJ2-7, with TRBD1 matching 9 junction bases. The CDR3 loop reads CASSSPGTGFHEQYF. The DNA reads TGTGCCAGCAGCTCCCCCGGGACAGGGTTCCACGAGCAGTACTTC.